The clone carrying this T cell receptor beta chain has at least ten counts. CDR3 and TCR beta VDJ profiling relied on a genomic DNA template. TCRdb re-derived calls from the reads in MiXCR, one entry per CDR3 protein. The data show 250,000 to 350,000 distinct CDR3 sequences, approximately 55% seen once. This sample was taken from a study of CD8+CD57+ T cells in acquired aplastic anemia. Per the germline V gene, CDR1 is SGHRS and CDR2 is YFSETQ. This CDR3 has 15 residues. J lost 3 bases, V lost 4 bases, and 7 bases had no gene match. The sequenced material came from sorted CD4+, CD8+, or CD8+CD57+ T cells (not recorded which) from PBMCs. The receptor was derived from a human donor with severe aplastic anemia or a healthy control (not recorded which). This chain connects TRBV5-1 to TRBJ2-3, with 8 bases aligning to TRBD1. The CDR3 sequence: CASSQGAQGTDTQYF. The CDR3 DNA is TGCGCCAGCAGCCAGGGGGCTCAAGGGACAGATACGCAGTATTTT.